This TCR beta chain was sequenced for a study of T cell changes during pregnancy in multiple sclerosis. Germline V gives CDR1 MGHRA, CDR2 YSYEKL. CDR3 size: 15 residues. V dropped 4 bases and J dropped 3 bases, with 13 bases sitting between them. Profiling relied on immunoSEQ multiplex PCR, and the TCRdb table lists in-frame clones only, not all of them. The table has some 40,000 clones, approximately 90% seen once. This chain uses TRBV4-1 with TRBJ1-5, with D unresolved. Here the sequenced sample was CD4+ T cells from peripheral blood mononuclear cells, taken before pregnancy. The receptor was derived from a female donor with multiple sclerosis, enrolled in a pregnancy study. CDR3 in DNA: TGCGCCAGCAGCCCAGAAGGAGGTTTCAATCAGCCCCAGCATTTT. It specifies CASSPEGGFNQPQHF.